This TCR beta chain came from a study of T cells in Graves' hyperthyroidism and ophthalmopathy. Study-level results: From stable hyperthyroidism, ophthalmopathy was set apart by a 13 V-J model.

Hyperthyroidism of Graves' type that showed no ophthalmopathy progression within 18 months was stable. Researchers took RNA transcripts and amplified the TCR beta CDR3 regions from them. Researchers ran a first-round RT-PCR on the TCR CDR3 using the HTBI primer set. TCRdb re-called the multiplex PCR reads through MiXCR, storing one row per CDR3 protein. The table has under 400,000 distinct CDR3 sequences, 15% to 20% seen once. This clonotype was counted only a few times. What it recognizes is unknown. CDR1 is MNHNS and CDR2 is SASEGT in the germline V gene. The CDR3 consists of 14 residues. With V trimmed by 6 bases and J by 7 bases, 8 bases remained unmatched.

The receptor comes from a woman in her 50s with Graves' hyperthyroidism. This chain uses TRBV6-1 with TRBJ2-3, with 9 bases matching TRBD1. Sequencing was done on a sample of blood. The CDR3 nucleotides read TGTGCCAGCAGCTGGGACAGGGAATCAAATACGCAGTATTTT. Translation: CASSWDRESNTQYF.